This T cell receptor beta chain came from a study of cytomegalovirus exposure and HLA in healthy donors. The V segment lost 4 bases and the J segment 5 bases; nucleotides outside the gene matches: 5. Germline V gene lookup returns CDR1 SGDLS and CDR2 YYNGEE. The CDR3 covers 13 residues. Primers: 60 Vbeta forward and 13 Jbeta reverse. Produced via immunoSEQ multiplex PCR; TCRdb's table is partial and in-frame only. The sample records 130,000 to 150,000 clones, around 78% being singletons. Sequenced input: PBMCs. The receptor's source is a man aged 40-50 years in good health and CMV-seropositive. J is TRBJ2-7 and V is TRBV9, with TRBD1 matching over 8 bases. The CDR3 bases are TGTGCCAGCAGCCTCCAGACAGGGGACGAGCAGTACTTC. Amino acid sequence: CASSLQTGDEQYF.